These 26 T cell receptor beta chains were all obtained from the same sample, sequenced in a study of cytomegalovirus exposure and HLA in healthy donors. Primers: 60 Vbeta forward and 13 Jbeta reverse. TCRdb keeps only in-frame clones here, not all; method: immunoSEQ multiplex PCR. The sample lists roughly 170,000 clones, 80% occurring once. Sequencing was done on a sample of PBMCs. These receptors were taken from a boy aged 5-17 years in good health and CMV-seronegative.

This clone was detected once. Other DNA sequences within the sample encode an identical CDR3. The DNA for the CDR3 is TGTGCCAGTAGTATGGGACACTCACCTTCTTACGAGCAGTACTTC. This codes for CASSMGHSPSYEQYF. The chain couples TRBV19 to TRBJ2-7; tentative D call: TRBD1 (6 bases). Germline values: CDR1 LNHDA, CDR2 SQIVND (reference sequence). The CDR3 covers 15 residues. V dropped 3 bases and J dropped 4 bases, with 16 bases sitting between them. The complete variable domain, with remaining parts taken from reference TRBV19 and TRBJ2-7, reads DGGITQSPKYLFRKEGQNVTLSCEQNLNHDAMYWYRQDPGQGLRLIYYSQIVNDFQKGDIAEGYSVSREKKESFPLTVTSAQKNPTAFYLCASSMGHSPSYEQYFGPGTRLTVT.

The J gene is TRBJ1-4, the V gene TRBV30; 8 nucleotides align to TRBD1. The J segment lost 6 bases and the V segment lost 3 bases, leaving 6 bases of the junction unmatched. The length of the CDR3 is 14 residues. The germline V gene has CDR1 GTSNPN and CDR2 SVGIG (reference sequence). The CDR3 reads CAWSLPGGHEKLFF. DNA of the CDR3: TGTGCCTGGAGCCTACCAGGGGGCCATGAAAAACTGTTTTTT.

CDR3 in DNA: TGTGCCAGCAGCCCGACTAGCGGGGAAGAGACCCAGTACTTC. As protein: CASSPTSGEETQYF. The chain has TRBV7-8 and TRBJ2-5; 11 bases are a match to TRBD2. V dropped 5 bases and J dropped 3; count of bases not matched to a gene: 2. The CDR3 loop spans 14 amino acids. Germline CDR1 is SGHVS and CDR2 is FQNEAQ.

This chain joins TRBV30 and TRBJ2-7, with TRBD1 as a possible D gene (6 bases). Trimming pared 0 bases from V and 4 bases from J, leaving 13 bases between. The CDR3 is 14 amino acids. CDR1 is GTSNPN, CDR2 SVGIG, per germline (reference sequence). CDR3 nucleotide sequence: TGTGCCTGGAGTGTAGACAGGAAGAAGTACGAGCAGTACTTC. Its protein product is CAWSVDRKKYEQYF.

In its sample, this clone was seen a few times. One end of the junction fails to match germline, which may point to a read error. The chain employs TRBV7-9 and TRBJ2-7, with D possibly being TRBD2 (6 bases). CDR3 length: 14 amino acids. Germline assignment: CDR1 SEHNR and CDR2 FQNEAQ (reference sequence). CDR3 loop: CSSSSSGSSYEQYF. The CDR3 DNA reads TGTTCCAGCAGCTCCTCCGGGAGCTCCTACGAGCAGTACTTC. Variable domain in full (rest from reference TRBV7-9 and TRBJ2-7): DTGVSQNPRHKITKRGQNVTFRCDPISEHNRLYWYRQTLGQGPEFLTYFQNEAQLEKSRLLSDRFSAERPKGSFSTLEIQRTEQGDSAMYLCSSSSSGSSYEQYFGPGTRLTVT.

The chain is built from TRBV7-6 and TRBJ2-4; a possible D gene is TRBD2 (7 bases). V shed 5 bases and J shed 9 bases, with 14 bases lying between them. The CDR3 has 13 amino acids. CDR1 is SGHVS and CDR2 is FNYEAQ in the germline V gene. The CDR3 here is CASSPEGGFIQYF. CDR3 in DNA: TGTGCCAGCAGCCCCGAGGGGGGGTTCATTCAGTACTTC.

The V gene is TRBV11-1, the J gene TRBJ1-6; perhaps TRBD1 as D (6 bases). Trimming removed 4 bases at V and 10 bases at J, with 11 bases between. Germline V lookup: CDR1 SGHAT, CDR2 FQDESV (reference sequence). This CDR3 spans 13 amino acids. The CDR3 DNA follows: TGTGCCAGCAGCTCTCCGACAGGATCACCCCTCCACTTT. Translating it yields CASSSPTGSPLHF.

The CDR3 DNA sequence: TGTGCCAGTAGTTCGGACAGGGGGCGGACCGGGGAGCTGTTTTTT. Translating it yields CASSSDRGRTGELFF. The chain recombines TRBV19 with TRBJ2-2; TRBD1 aligns across 11 bases. The germline CDR1 and CDR2 sequences are LNHDA and SQIVND (reference sequence). This CDR3 spans 15 amino acids. V lost 5 bases to trimming and J lost 5 bases; unmatched junction nucleotides: 4.

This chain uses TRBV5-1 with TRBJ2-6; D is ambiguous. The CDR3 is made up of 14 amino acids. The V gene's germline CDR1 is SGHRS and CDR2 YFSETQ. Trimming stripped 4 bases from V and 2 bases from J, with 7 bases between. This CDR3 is CASSMTAGANVLTF. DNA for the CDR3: TGCGCCAGCAGCATGACTGCTGGGGCCAACGTCCTGACTTTC.

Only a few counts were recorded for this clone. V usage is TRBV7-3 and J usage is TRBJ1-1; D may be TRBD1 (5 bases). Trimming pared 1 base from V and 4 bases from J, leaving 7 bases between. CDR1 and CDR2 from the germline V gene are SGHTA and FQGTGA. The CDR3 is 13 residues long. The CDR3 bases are TGTGCCAGCAGCTTAAGGGACTTCACTGAAGCTTTCTTT. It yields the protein CASSLRDFTEAFF.

CDR3 DNA sequence: TGTGCCAGCAGCGTGGGCGGGCCAGGAGGAAACACCATATATTTT. Translation: CASSVGGPGGNTIYF. This chain joins TRBV5-6 and TRBJ1-3; no definite D call. V lost 4 bases to trimming and J lost 4 bases, with 15 bases between them. This CDR3 has 15 residues. The germline CDR1 and CDR2 sequences are SGHDT and YYEEEE.

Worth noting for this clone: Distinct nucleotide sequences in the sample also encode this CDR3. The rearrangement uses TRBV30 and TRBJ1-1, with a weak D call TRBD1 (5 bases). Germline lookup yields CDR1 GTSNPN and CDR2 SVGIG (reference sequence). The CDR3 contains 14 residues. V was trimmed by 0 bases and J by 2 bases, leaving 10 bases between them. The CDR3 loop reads CAWSVLRGNTEAFF. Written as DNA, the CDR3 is TGTGCCTGGAGTGTCCTTAGGGGAAACACTGAAGCTTTCTTT.

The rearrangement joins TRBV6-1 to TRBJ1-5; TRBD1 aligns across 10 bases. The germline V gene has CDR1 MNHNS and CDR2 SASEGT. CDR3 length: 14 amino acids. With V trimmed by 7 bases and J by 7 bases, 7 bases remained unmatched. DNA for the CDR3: TGTGCCAGCAACGAGGGGACAGGGGCCCAGCCCCAGCATTTT. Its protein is CASNEGTGAQPQHF.

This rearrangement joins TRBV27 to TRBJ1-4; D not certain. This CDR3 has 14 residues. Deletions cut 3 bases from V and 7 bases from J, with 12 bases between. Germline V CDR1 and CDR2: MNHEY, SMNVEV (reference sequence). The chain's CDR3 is CASSFDTRGEKLFF. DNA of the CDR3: TGTGCCAGCAGTTTTGACACGCGGGGTGAAAAACTGTTTTTT. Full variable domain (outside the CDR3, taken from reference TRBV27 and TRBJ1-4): EAQVTQNPRYLITVTGKKLTVTCSQNMNHEYMSWYRQDPGLGLRQIYYSMNVEVTDKGDVPEGYKVSRKEKRNFPLILESPSPNQTSLYFCASSFDTRGEKLFFGSGTQLSVL.

CDR3: CASSNRVGTGELFF. In nucleotides, the CDR3 is TGTGCCAGCAGCAACAGGGTAGGGACCGGGGAGCTGTTTTTT. The chain employs TRBV2 and TRBJ2-2, with D maybe TRBD1 (6 bases). Trimming shortened V by 6 bases and J by 5 bases, and 13 bases separated the two germline ends. CDR1 SNHLY and CDR2 FYNNEI come from the germline V gene. This CDR3 comprises 14 residues.

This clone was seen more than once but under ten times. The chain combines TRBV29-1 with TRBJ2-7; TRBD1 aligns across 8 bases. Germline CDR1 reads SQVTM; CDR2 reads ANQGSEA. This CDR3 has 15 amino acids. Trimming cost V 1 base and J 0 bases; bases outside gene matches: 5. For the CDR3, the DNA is TGCAGCGTTGAAGCTATGGACAGGGACTCCTACGAGCAGTACTTC. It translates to CSVEAMDRDSYEQYF.

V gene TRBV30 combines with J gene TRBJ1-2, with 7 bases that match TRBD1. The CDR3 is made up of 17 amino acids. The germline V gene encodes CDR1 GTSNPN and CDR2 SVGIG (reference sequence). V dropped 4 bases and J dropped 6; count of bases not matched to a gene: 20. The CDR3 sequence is CAWIQGDPPQRHNGYTF. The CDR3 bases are TGTGCCTGGATCCAGGGGGACCCCCCCCAAAGACATAATGGCTACACCTTC.

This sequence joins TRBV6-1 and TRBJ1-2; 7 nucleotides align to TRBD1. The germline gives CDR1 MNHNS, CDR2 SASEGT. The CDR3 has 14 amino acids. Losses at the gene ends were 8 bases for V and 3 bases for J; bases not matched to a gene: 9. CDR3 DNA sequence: TGTGCCAGCGGGGACAGACGGTGGGACTATGGCTACACCTTC. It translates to CASGDRRWDYGYTF.

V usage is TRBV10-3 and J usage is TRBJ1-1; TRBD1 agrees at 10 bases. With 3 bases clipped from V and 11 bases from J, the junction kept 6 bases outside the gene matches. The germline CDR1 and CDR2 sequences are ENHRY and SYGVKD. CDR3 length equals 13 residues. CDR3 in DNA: TGTGCCATCAGTGATCGGGACAGGGGTAAGGCTTTCTTT. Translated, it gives CAISDRDRGKAFF.

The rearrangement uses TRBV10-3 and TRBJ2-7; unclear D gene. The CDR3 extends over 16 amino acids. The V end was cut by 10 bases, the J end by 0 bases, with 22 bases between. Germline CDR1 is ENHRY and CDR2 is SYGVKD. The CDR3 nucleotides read TGTGCCACCCGATTCACAAGTAACAAAATCTCCTACGAGCAGTACTTC. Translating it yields CATRFTSNKISYEQYF.

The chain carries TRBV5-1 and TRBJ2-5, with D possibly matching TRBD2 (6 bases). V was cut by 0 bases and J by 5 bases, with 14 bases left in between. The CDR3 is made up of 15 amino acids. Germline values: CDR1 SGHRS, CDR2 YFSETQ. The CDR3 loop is CASSLGTTLVETQYF. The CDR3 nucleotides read TGCGCCAGCAGCTTGGGGACTACCCTCGTCGAGACCCAGTACTTC.

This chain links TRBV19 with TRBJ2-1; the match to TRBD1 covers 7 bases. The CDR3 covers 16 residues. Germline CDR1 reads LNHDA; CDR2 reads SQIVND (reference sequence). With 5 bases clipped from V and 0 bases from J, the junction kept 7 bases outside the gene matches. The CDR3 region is CASSPHRQGSYNEQFF. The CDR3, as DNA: TGTGCCAGTAGTCCCCACCGACAGGGCTCCTACAATGAGCAGTTCTTC.

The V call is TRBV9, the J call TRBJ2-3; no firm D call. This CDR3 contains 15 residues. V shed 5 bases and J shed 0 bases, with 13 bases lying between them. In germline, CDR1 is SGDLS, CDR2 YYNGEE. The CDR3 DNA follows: TGTGCCAGCAGAGGAGAGTTTACTAGCACAGATACGCAGTATTTT. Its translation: CASRGEFTSTDTQYF.

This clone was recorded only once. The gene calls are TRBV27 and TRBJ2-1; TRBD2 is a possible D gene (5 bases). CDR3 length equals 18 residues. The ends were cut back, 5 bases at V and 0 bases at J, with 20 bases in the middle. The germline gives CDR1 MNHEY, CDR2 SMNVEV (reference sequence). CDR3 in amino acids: CASSQVTGLASSYNEQFF. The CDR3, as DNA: TGTGCCAGCAGTCAAGTAACGGGTCTAGCCAGCTCCTACAATGAGCAGTTCTTC.

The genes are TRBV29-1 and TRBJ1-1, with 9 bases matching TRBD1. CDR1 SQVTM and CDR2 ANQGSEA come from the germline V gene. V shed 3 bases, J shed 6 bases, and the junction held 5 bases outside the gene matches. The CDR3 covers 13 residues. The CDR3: CSVEVDRGAEAFF. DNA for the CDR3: TGCAGCGTTGAGGTGGACAGGGGCGCTGAAGCTTTCTTT.

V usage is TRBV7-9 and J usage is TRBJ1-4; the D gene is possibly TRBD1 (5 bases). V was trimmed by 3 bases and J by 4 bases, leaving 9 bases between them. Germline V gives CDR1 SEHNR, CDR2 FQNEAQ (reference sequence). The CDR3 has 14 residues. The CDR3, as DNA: TGTGCCAGCAGCTTGTCGACAGTTAATGAAAAACTGTTTTTT. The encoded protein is CASSLSTVNEKLFF.